These T cell receptor beta chains were read from a single sample in a study of cytomegalovirus exposure and HLA in healthy donors. Assay used: immunoSEQ multiplex PCR; TCRdb lists only in-frame clones, some missing. Among about 190,000 clones listed, 70% to 75% were seen once. The source material was PBMCs. The receptor source for this set is a woman in her twenties or thirties in good health and CMV-seropositive. CDR3s leave out the opening cysteine and the closing phenylalanine or tryptophan. A D gene is named only where the DNA matches it firmly.

d_call	v_call	cdr3_length	j_call	cdr3_aa
-	TRBV29-1	10	TRBJ2-7	SVLRQDYEQY
-	TRBV6-4	12	TRBJ1-6	ASSDSGDYSPLH
-	TRBV5-6	13	TRBJ2-1	ASRLGAGAYNEQF
TRBD1	TRBV4-1	15	TRBJ1-1	ASSQDPWTGGNTEAF
-	TRBV28	12	TRBJ2-1	ASTSANSYNEQF
TRBD1	TRBV4-1	14	-	ASSQDRGTGSYEQY
TRBD2	TRBV5-1	13	TRBJ2-5	ASSYTSGIKETQY
-	TRBV10-3	11	TRBJ1-5	AISESSLQPQH
TRBD1	TRBV5-6	13	TRBJ2-7	ASSFPGQGTHEQY
-	TRBV7-2	12	TRBJ2-5	ASSLAGRGETQY
-	TRBV13	13	TRBJ2-1	ASMLRGREAGEQF
TRBD1	TRBV19	12	TRBJ1-1	ASSTGGIPRGAF
TRBD2	TRBV10-3	13	TRBJ2-7	AISEGLAGSYEQY
-	TRBV7-9	10	TRBJ1-2	ASSPLGPGYT
-	TRBV27	12	TRBJ2-1	ASSLGRVYNEQF
-	TRBV7-9	11	TRBJ1-2	ASSLQGPYGYT
-	TRBV18	13	TRBJ1-1	ASSPLELMNTEAF
-	TRBV10-1	15	TRBJ1-2	ASRGMKVTGTYYGYT
-	TRBV5-1	13	TRBJ1-2	ASSLEAGHNYGYT
TRBD1	TRBV6-7	15	TRBJ1-2	ASSYWERGQGTGDYT
-	TRBV7-6	11	TRBJ2-1	ASSPPGFDEQF
-	TRBV6-1	9	TRBJ1-2	ASEDFYGYT
-	TRBV7-9	12	TRBJ2-3	ASRRGARTDTQY
TRBD2	TRBV28	11	TRBJ2-7	ASSLTSFHEQY
TRBD1	TRBV18	14	TRBJ1-2	ASSPDRGIQNYGYT
-	TRBV13	13	TRBJ1-1	ASSLGGRGKDEAF
-	TRBV6-1	12	TRBJ2-3	ASRQGRGTDTQY